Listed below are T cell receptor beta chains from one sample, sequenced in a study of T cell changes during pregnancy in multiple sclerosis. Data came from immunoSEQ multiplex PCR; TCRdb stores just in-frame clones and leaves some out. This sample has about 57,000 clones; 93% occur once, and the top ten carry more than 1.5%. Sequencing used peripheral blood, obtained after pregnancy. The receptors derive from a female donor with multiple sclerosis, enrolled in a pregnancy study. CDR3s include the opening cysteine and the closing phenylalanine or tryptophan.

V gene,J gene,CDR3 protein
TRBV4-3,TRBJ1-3,CASSQGKGVGNTIYF
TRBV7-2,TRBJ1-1,CASSLMDRVGPKAFF
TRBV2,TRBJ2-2,CASRDRGAGELFF
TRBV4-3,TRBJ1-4,CASSQDWTVKNEKLFF
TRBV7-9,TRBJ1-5,CASSLDSHVQPQHF
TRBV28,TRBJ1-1,CASRLRAGAMNTEAFF
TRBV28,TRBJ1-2,CASSPGGQGYGYTF
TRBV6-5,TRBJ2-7,CASRRLGGATYEQYF
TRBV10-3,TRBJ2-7,CAISESLGQASYEQYF
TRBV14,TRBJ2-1,CASSPIGVEQFF
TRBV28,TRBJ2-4,CASSLRNSLAKNIQYF
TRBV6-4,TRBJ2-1,CASSDSEGTGGNEQFF
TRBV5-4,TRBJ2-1,CASSLVASGGYNEQFF
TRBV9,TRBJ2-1,CASSVEREPYNEQFF
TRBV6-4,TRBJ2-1,CASSPGLYNEQFF
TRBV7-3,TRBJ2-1,CASSFQAGSYNEQFF
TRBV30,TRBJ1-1,CAWSVVEVQAFF
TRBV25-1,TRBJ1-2,CASSDAGLGVRAGYTF
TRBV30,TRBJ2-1,CAWSVLAGGYNEQFF
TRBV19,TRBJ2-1,CASSTFTGQGSGGQFF
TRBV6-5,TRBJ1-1,CASRPDRGGNTEAFF
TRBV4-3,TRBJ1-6,CASSPGIYNSPLHF
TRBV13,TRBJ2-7,CASSVTGTSGWPYEQYF
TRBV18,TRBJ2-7,CASSTTSGDSYEQYF
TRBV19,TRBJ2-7,CATGGLAYEQYF
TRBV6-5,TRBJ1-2,CASSYYVEGGYGYTF
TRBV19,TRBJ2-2,CASSMSLADTGELFF
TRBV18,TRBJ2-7,CASSNNGLYEQYF
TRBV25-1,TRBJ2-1,CASQGGAYNEQFF
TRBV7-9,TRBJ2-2,CASSLVETSWTGELFF
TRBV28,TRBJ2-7,CASINTGTYEQYF
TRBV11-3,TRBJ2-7,CASSPGLAGVYEQYF
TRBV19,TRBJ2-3,CASSMAAGGSDTQYF
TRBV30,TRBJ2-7,CAWSKGLAGTEQYF
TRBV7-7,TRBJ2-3,CASSLGRTGTDTQYF
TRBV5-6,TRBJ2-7,CASSFVTGGLAYEQYF
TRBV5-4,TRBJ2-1,CASSSTVSSYNEQFF
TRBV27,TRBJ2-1,CATQREAYNEQFF
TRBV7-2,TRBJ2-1,CASSPSSGPYNEQFF
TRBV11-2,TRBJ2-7,CASSFAGTGGTEQYF
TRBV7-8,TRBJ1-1,CASSWSRAQNTEAFF
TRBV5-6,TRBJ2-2,CASSFWSAVVDTGELFF
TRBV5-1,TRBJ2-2,CASSTDRTGELFF
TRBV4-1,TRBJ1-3,CASSSPDYSGNTIYF
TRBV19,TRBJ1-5,CASSIWGDQPQHF
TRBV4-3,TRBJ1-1,CASSMDRFTEAFF
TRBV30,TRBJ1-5,CAWNQGSNQPQHF
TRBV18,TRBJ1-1,CASSQTSDSNTEAFF
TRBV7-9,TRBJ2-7,CASSLGERDSYEQYF
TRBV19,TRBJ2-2,CASSIVRTDLNTGELFF
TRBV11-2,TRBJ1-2,CASSLETGPNYGYTF
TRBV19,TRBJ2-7,CASSITGTGSYEQYF
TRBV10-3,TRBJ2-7,CAISELGNRYEQYF
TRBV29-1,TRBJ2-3,CSVEGGSADTQYF